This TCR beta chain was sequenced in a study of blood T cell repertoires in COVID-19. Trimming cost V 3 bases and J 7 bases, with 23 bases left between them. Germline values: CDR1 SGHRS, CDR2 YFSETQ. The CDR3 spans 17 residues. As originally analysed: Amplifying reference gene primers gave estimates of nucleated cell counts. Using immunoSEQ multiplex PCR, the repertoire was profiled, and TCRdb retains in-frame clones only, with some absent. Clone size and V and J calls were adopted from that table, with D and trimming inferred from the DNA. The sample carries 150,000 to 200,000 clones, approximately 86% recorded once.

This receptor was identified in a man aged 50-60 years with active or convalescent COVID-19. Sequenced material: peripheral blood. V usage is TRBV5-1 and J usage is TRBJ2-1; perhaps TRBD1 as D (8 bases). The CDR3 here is CASSSKYRGTTLNEQFF. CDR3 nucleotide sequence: TGCGCCAGCAGCTCAAAGTACAGGGGGACTACCTTGAATGAGCAGTTCTTC. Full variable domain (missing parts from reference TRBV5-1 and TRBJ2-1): KAGVTQTPRYLIKTRGQQVTLSCSPISGHRSVSWYQQTPGQGLQFLFEYFSETQRNKGNFPGRFSGRQFSNSRSEMNVSTLELGDSALYLCASSSKYRGTTLNEQFFGPGTRLTVL.